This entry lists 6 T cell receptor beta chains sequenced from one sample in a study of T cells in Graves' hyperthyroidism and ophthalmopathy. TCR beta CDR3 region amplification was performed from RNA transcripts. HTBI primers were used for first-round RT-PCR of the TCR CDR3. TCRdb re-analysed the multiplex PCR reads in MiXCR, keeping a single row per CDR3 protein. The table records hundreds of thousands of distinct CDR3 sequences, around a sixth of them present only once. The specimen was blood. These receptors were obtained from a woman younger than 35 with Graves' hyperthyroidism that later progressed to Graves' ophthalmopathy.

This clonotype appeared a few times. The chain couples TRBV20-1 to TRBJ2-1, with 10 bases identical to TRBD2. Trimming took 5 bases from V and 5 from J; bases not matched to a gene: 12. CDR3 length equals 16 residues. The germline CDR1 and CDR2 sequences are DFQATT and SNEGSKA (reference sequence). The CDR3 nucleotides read TGCAGTGCTGAACACTTAACTAGCGGGGTTCACAATGAGCAGTTCTTC. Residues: CSAEHLTSGVHNEQFF.

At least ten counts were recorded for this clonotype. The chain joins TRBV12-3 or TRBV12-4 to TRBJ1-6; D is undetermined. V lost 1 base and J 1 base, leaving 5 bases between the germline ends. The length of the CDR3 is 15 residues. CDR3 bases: TGTGCCAGCAGTTTAGGCGGATCCTATAATTCACCCCTCCACTTT. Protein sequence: CASSLGGSYNSPLHF.

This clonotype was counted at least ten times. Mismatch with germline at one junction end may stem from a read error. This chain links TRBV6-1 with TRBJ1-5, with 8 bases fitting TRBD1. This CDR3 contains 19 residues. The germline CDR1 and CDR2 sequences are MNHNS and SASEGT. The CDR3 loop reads CASRDTAGGGMVSNQPQHF. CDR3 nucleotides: TGTGCCAGCCGTGACACGGCAGGGGGCGGAATGGTTAGCAATCAGCCCCAGCATTTT.

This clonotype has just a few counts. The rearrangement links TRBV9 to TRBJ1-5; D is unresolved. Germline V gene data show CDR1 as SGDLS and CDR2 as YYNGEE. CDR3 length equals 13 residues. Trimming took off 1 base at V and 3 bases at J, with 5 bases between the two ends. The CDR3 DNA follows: TGTGCCAGCAGCGTATATCCCAATCAGCCCCAGCATTTT. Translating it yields CASSVYPNQPQHF.

CDR3 nucleotides: TGTGCCAGTAGTACCAGTTGGGGCACTGAAGCTTTCTTT. Translating gives CASSTSWGTEAFF. The chain carries TRBV19 and TRBJ1-1; D remains ambiguous. Germline values: CDR1 LNHDA, CDR2 SQIVND (reference sequence). This CDR3 region has 13 residues. The germline V and J ends were trimmed by 4 bases and 4 bases, with 10 bases remaining between them.

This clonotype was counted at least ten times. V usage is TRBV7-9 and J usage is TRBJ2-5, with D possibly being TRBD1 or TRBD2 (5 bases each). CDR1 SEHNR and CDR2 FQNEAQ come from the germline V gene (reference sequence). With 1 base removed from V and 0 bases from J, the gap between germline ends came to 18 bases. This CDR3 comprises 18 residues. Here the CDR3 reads CASSLGTGARSYQETQYF. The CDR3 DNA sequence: TGTGCCAGCAGCTTAGGGACCGGGGCCCGCTCCTACCAAGAGACCCAGTACTTC.